This T cell receptor (beta chain) derives from a study of Graves' ophthalmopathy and Graves' hyperthyroidism. Background on the study: The study drew peripheral blood at initial diagnosis, before any treatment. Regarding the study as a whole: As the model predicted ophthalmopathy progression, it achieved a sensitivity of 70.59% and a specificity of roughly 72%.

Pregnant or lactating patients and those with other autoimmune diseases or uncontrolled infections were excluded. The study amplified TCR beta CDR3 regions using RNA transcripts. HTBI primers served in a first-round RT-PCR, which a second-round multiplex PCR followed. TCRdb reanalysed the multiplex PCR reads using MiXCR and keeps one entry per CDR3 protein. Of hundreds of thousands of distinct CDR3 sequences listed, approximately 39% were seen once; the top ten hold 2.5% to 3.5%. Germline CDR1 reads WSHSY; CDR2 reads SAAADI. V was clipped by 11 bases and J by 0 bases; unmatched bases: 3. This CDR3 is 14 amino acids long. Concerning this clonotype itself: Its antigen is still unknown.

The sequence came from an adult man with Graves' ophthalmopathy. The J gene is TRBJ2-3, the V gene TRBV10-2, with TRBD2 matching 12 bases. Sequencing was done on a sample of peripheral blood. CDR3 nucleotides: TGCGCCGGTGGACTAGCGGGGAGCACAGATACGCAGTATTTT. It translates to CAGGLAGSTDTQYF.